The 23 T cell receptor beta chains reported below all come from one sample, sequenced in a study of cytomegalovirus exposure and HLA in healthy donors (dated by TCRdb to about 2017). Libraries were built with the immunoSEQ multiplex PCR assay. The clones in this table, taken by TCRdb from immuneACCESS, are in-frame only. Not every clone is retained; where verified, under half of the shortfall comes from an unresolved V gene, and the cause of the rest is unknown. Within this sample are about 360,000 clones, with roughly 88% of them counted one time only. The top ten hold 0.8% to 0.85% of the sample. Sequencing used PBMCs. The receptors originated from a young woman in good health and CMV-seronegative.

This chain connects TRBV23-1 to TRBJ2-7, with 7 bases fitting TRBD1. TRBV23-1 is labeled an ORF, and its function is uncertain. V was clipped by 4 bases and J by 2 bases; unmatched bases: 11. The CDR3 sequence is 16 residues long. The CDR3 DNA follows: TGCGCCAGCAGTCCAGGAACGGGACAGCGAGCCTACGAGCAGTACTTC. Translating gives CASSPGTGQRAYEQYF.

In the case of this clone: At the DNA level, this CDR3 is encoded by other sequences in the same sample as well. The chain is built from TRBV7-9 and TRBJ2-7; the D is unclear. Trimming pared 4 bases from V and 3 bases from J, leaving 4 bases between. Germline values: CDR1 SEHNR, CDR2 FQNEAQ (reference sequence). This CDR3 is 11 amino acids long. CDR3 residues: CASSSYYEQYF. As DNA, the CDR3 is TGTGCCAGCAGCTCCTACTACGAGCAGTACTTC. Complete variable domain (other parts from reference TRBV7-9 and TRBJ2-7): DTGVSQNPRHKITKRGQNVTFRCDPISEHNRLYWYRQTLGQGPEFLTYFQNEAQLEKSRLLSDRFSAERPKGSFSTLEIQRTEQGDSAMYLCASSSYYEQYFGPGTRLTVT.

This clone was recorded a few times. The rearrangement joins TRBV2 to TRBJ1-6; D perhaps matches TRBD1 (5 bases). The V end was cut by 4 bases, the J end by 7 bases, with 17 bases between. CDR1 and CDR2 (germline): SNHLY, FYNNEI. This CDR3 region has 16 residues. The CDR3 bases are TGTGCCAGCAGTGGGGGACTCGGGAGGATCAATTCACCCCTCCACTTT. It encodes CASSGGLGRINSPLHF.

This chain connects TRBV6-1 to TRBJ1-1, with 9 bases fitting TRBD1. The CDR3 runs 13 residues. Germline CDR1 and CDR2: MNHNS and SASEGT. V shed 11 bases and J 5 bases; nucleotides not matched to a gene: 9. The chain's CDR3 is CAGQGQGRTEAFF. Here the CDR3 DNA reads TGTGCCGGTCAGGGACAGGGCAGGACTGAAGCTTTCTTT.

The rearrangement links TRBV28 to TRBJ2-1; tentative D call: TRBD2 (5 bases). The CDR3 is made up of 13 amino acids. Germline CDR1 MDHEN, CDR2 SYDVKM. V shed 8 bases and J shed 5 bases, with 13 bases lying between them. The CDR3 DNA reads TGTGCCAGCTATAGCGCCTTACACAATGAGCAGTTCTTC. Translated, it gives CASYSALHNEQFF.

V usage is TRBV5-1 and J usage is TRBJ2-1; 11 bases align to TRBD2. The CDR3 runs 14 residues. CDR1 is SGHRS and CDR2 is YFSETQ in the germline V gene. The V segment lost 4 bases and the J segment 5 bases; nucleotides outside the gene matches: 2. CDR3 sequence reads: CASSPSGGHNEQFF. In nucleotides, the CDR3 is TGCGCCAGCAGCCCTAGCGGGGGGCACAATGAGCAGTTCTTC.

The chain is built from TRBV9 and TRBJ1-2; D not certain. Trimming shortened V by 4 bases and J by 8 bases, and 21 bases separated the two germline ends. The CDR3 runs to 15 residues. Germline V gene lookup returns CDR1 SGDLS and CDR2 YYNGEE. CDR3 coding DNA: TGTGCCAGCAGCTCCTCAGAGGGCCAACCGGGGGGCTACACCTTC. Translating it yields CASSSSEGQPGGYTF.

This chain uses TRBV6-6 with TRBJ2-7, with D uncertain. The ends were cut back, 0 bases at V and 7 bases at J, with 13 bases in the middle. CDR1 and CDR2 from the germline V gene are MNHNY and SVGAGI (reference sequence). The CDR3 loop spans 14 amino acids. The CDR3 nucleotides are TGTGCCAGCAGTTACTCGTCGAGGTCGTGGGAGCAGTACTTC. Amino acid sequence: CASSYSSRSWEQYF.

This chain links TRBV25-1 with TRBJ2-7; D call uncertain. This CDR3 spans 11 amino acids. Germline V lookup: CDR1 MGHDK, CDR2 SYGVNS. V shed 5 bases and J shed 3 bases, with 5 bases lying between them. CDR3 amino acids: CASSLNYEQYF. The CDR3 nucleotides read TGTGCCAGCAGTCTTAACTACGAGCAGTACTTC.

This clone showed up just once. The J gene is TRBJ1-2, the V gene TRBV27, with 8 bases aligning to TRBD1. Trimming at V came to 4 bases and at J to 7 bases, leaving 8 bases not matched to a gene. The CDR3 runs to 14 residues. Germline-derived CDR1 and CDR2 are MNHEY and SMNVEV (reference sequence). The CDR3 loop reads CASSYAGGLGGYTF. CDR3 nucleotide sequence: TGTGCCAGCAGTTATGCAGGGGGCCTAGGTGGCTACACCTTC.

As concerns this clone: The identical CDR3 is also encoded by other nucleotide sequences in the sample. This chain uses TRBV27 with TRBJ1-1; perhaps TRBD1 as D (5 bases). The CDR3 runs 14 residues. The V end lost 5 bases, the J end lost 1 base, and 11 bases lay between the germline ends. Germline CDR1 reads MNHEY; CDR2 reads SMNVEV (reference sequence). DNA for the CDR3: TGTGCCAGCAGTCCCCTCGGGGGGAACACTGAAGCTTTCTTT. Its protein is CASSPLGGNTEAFF.

This chain joins TRBV13 and TRBJ1-6, with TRBD1 identical over 7 bases. With 3 bases clipped from V and 13 bases from J, the junction kept 9 bases outside the gene matches. The CDR3 is 14 amino acids. CDR1 is PRHDT, CDR2 FYEKMQ, per germline (reference sequence). CDR3 in DNA: TGTGCCAGCAGCTTGAACCGGGACAGAGGGCCCCTCCACTTT. This translates into CASSLNRDRGPLHF. The whole variable domain, filled in from reference TRBV13 and TRBJ1-6, reads AAGVIQSPRHLIKEKRETATLKCYPIPRHDTVYWYQQGPGQDPQFLISFYEKMQSDKGSIPDRFSAQQFSDYHSELNMSSLELGDSALYFCASSLNRDRGPLHFGNGTRLTVT.

V gene TRBV6-1 combines with J gene TRBJ2-7; the match to TRBD1 covers 8 bases. Unmatched junction bases numbered 9, after V lost 10 bases and J lost 1 base. Germline V gene sequence: CDR1 MNHNS, CDR2 SASEGT. The CDR3 covers 14 residues. The chain's CDR3 is CATNRDRTSYEQYF. The CDR3 bases are TGTGCCACCAACCGGGACAGGACATCCTACGAGCAGTACTTC.

This clone was found a few times. The chain combines TRBV5-1 with TRBJ1-6; 9 bases map to TRBD1. The ends lost 4 bases at V and 13 bases at J; junction bases unmatched: 9. Germline CDR1 reads SGHRS; CDR2 reads YFSETQ. The CDR3 loop spans 14 amino acids. CDR3 in amino acids: CASSPTGGRMPLHF. CDR3 sequence (DNA): TGCGCCAGCAGCCCGACAGGGGGGAGGATGCCCCTCCACTTT.

This clone is a singleton in its sample. The V call is TRBV28, the J call TRBJ1-2, with D uncertain. The CDR3 loop spans 16 amino acids. From germline, CDR1 is MDHEN and CDR2 SYDVKM. Trimming removed 5 bases from V and 0 bases from J, with 16 bases in between. DNA for the CDR3: TGTGCCAGCAGTCCTCGCTTGACATTCTCTAACTATGGCTACACCTTC. This codes for CASSPRLTFSNYGYTF.

This rearrangement joins TRBV9 to TRBJ2-3; 11 positions agree with TRBD2. The CDR3 is made up of 16 amino acids. The germline V gene encodes CDR1 SGDLS and CDR2 YYNGEE. Losses at the gene ends were 4 bases for V and 6 bases for J; bases not matched to a gene: 10. CDR3 amino acids: CASSKDLAGGEDTQYF. The CDR3 DNA reads as TGTGCCAGCAGCAAAGACCTAGCGGGAGGTGAGGATACGCAGTATTTT.

This sequence joins TRBV15 and TRBJ2-1, with TRBD1 matching 11 bases. Germline V gene lookup returns CDR1 LNHNV and CDR2 YYDKDF (reference sequence). This CDR3 has 16 amino acids. V shed 4 bases, J shed 5 bases, and the junction held 7 bases outside the gene matches. CDR3: CATSTSRGQGDNEQFF. For the CDR3, the DNA is TGTGCCACCAGCACCTCCCGGGGACAGGGGGACAATGAGCAGTTCTTC.

V is TRBV4-1 and J is TRBJ1-4; maybe TRBD1 (6 bases). The length of the CDR3 is 15 residues. V gave up 3 bases and J gave up 8 bases, with 16 bases separating them. Germline CDR1 reads MGHRA; CDR2 reads YSYEKL. CDR3 DNA sequence: TGCGCCAGCAGCCAGGCTACAGGGCTCCCGGAAAAACTGTTTTTT. Its translation: CASSQATGLPEKLFF.

The gene calls are TRBV2 and TRBJ2-2, with unresolved D. The length of the CDR3 is 14 residues. CDR1 and CDR2 from the germline V gene are SNHLY and FYNNEI. Trimming pared 7 bases from V and 0 bases from J, leaving 9 bases between. Here the CDR3 reads CASTALANTGELFF. CDR3 bases: TGTGCCAGCACTGCCCTAGCGAACACCGGGGAGCTGTTTTTT.

V gene TRBV6-4 combines with J gene TRBJ2-3, with 7 bases aligning to TRBD2. After removal of 5 bases from V and 5 bases from J, the junction contained 4 bases not matched to a gene. The CDR3 has 13 residues. Germline CDR1 reads MRHNA; CDR2 reads SNTAGT. The CDR3 nucleotides read TGTGCCAGCAGTAGCGGGGAGGTAGATACGCAGTATTTT. Its protein is CASSSGEVDTQYF.

This clone was seen only a few times. CDR3 sequence: CSVGIYTGGTF. The CDR3 DNA sequence: TGCAGCGTTGGAATTTATACAGGGGGCACCTTC. The V call is TRBV29-1, the J call TRBJ1-2; 8 nucleotides match TRBD1. The CDR3 contains 11 residues. The germline gives CDR1 SQVTM, CDR2 ANQGSEA. V lost 4 bases, J lost 13 bases, and 8 bases stayed unmatched. Supplemented by reference TRBV29-1 and TRBJ1-2, the full variable domain reads SAVISQKPSRDICQRGTSLTIQCQVDSQVTMMFWYRQQPGQSLTLIATANQGSEATYESGFVIDKFPISRPNLTFSTLTVSNMSPEDSSIYLCSVGIYTGGTFGSGTRLTVV.

The chain uses TRBV30 and TRBJ1-2; TRBD1 matches 7 bases. With 3 bases clipped from V and 7 bases from J, the junction kept 8 bases outside the gene matches. The length of the CDR3 is 13 residues. Germline CDR1 is GTSNPN and CDR2 is SVGIG (reference sequence). The CDR3 region is CAWRRTGGLGYTF. Written as DNA, the CDR3 is TGTGCCTGGAGGCGGACAGGAGGACTTGGCTACACCTTC.

This chain uses TRBV7-9 with TRBJ2-3, with D maybe TRBD1 (6 bases). Trimming stripped 4 bases from V and 5 bases from J, with 16 bases between. The germline V gene encodes CDR1 SEHNR and CDR2 FQNEAQ (reference sequence). CDR3 length: 15 residues. CDR3 sequence: CASSYLGPGEDTQYF. The CDR3 DNA reads as TGTGCCAGCAGCTACCTCGGACCAGGGGAAGATACGCAGTATTTT. Together with reference TRBV7-9 and TRBJ2-3, the CDR3 gives the full variable domain: DTGVSQNPRHKITKRGQNVTFRCDPISEHNRLYWYRQTLGQGPEFLTYFQNEAQLEKSRLLSDRFSAERPKGSFSTLEIQRTEQGDSAMYLCASSYLGPGEDTQYFGPGTRLTVL.